This T cell receptor beta chain was captured by sequencing in a study of shared clonotypes between healthy human individuals. Profiling relied on immunoSEQ multiplex PCR, and the TCRdb table lists in-frame clones only, not all of them. The repertoire consists of about 1.1 million clones, with approximately 80% occurring once and the leading ten covering more than 0.85%. Deletions cut 10 bases from V and 4 bases from J, with 7 bases between. This CDR3 region has 10 residues. The germline gives CDR1 SGHTS, CDR2 YDEGEE. J is TRBJ2-3 and V is TRBV5-8; no clear D. The sequenced sample was memory CD4+ T cells from PBMCs. As to subset: CD45RA-negative fraction. This TCR derives from a man younger than 30 in good health. Some clones in this sample may be carry-over from other donors' samples. CDR3 sequence reads: CARVADTQYF. The CDR3 DNA follows: TGTGCCCGAGTGGCAGATACGCAGTATTTT.